This TCR beta chain is drawn from a study of cytomegalovirus exposure and HLA in healthy donors. Study-wide background: Assignment to the Caucasian-associated ancestry cluster applied to approximately 80% of the approximately 360 genotyped donors. The study, taken as a whole, reports: Donors were assumed by presence/absence analyses to have roughly uniform sequencing depth.

Germline CDR1 SNHLY, CDR2 FYNNEI. This CDR3 is 17 amino acids long. Unmatched junction bases numbered 13, after V lost 5 bases and J lost 4 bases. This clone was picked up a small number of times. Its antigen is still unknown. PCR used 60 Vbeta primers and 13 Jbeta primers. The protocol was immunoSEQ multiplex PCR, while the TCRdb copy is restricted to in-frame clones and leaves out a portion. The table has approximately 140,000 clones, approximately 80% seen once. The chain joins TRBV2 to TRBJ2-2, with TRBD1 identical over 7 bases. Sequencing input: PBMCs. This sequence was found in a man aged 35 to 55 in good health and CMV-seronegative. The CDR3 loop is CASSYLLIQGSTGELFF. The CDR3 nucleotides read TGTGCCAGCAGTTATCTACTTATACAGGGGAGCACCGGGGAGCTGTTTTTT.